Below, 30 T cell receptor beta chains from the same sample are listed, as sequenced in a study of control samples from healthy donors and cancer patients. Clones were read by immunoSEQ multiplex PCR, and TCRdb kept only the in-frame ones, dropping some. This table has tens of thousands of clones, more than 75% appearing once. The sequenced sample consisted of PBMCs. The receptor set was obtained from a man aged 45 to 65 with lung cancer.

This chain joins TRBV15 and TRBJ2-2; TRBD1 might be the D (6 bases). Trimming cost V 3 bases and J 0 bases, with 17 bases left between them. CDR1 and CDR2 from the germline V gene are LNHNV and YYDKDF (reference sequence). The CDR3 contains 18 residues. CDR3 protein: CATSRDRTKSSNTGELFF. CDR3 sequence (DNA): TGTGCCACCAGCAGGGACAGAACAAAATCCTCGAACACCGGGGAGCTGTTTTTT.

The DNA for the CDR3 is TGTGCTAGTGGTTTACCGACAGGGGTGAACAATGAGCAGTTCTTC. Its translation is CASGLPTGVNNEQFF. The chain links TRBV12-5 to TRBJ2-1, with TRBD1 matching 8 bases. The V and J ends lost 3 bases and 5 bases, in that order; junction bases with no gene match: 6. CDR1 and CDR2 from the germline V gene are LGHNT and FRNRAP. This CDR3 contains 15 residues.

V gene TRBV27 combines with J gene TRBJ1-1, with a tentative D call TRBD1 (5 bases). CDR1 and CDR2 from the germline V gene are MNHEY and SMNVEV (reference sequence). V was cut by 0 bases and J by 6 bases, with 14 bases left in between. The CDR3 is 15 residues long. CDR3 DNA sequence: TGTGCCAGCAGTTTATCCTTATGGGGGGGAGCTGAAGCTTTCTTT. The encoded protein is CASSLSLWGGAEAFF.

The rearrangement joins TRBV2 to TRBJ1-2; TRBD1 matches 7 bases. CDR1 is SNHLY and CDR2 is FYNNEI in the germline V gene. The CDR3 contains 12 residues. V gave up 4 bases and J gave up 8 bases; unmatched junction bases: 4. This CDR3 is CASSGQGWGYTF. CDR3 sequence (DNA): TGTGCCAGCAGTGGACAGGGCTGGGGCTACACCTTC.

This chain connects TRBV5-1 to TRBJ2-5, with TRBD1 matching 10 bases. J lost 13 bases, V lost 0 bases, and 12 bases had no gene match. The germline CDR1 and CDR2 sequences are SGHRS and YFSETQ. This CDR3 spans 15 amino acids. The DNA for the CDR3 is TGCGCCAGCAGCTTGGGAGGGACAGGGGCTGAGGTCCGGTACTTC. Its protein product is CASSLGGTGAEVRYF.

V and J are TRBV5-4 and TRBJ1-2; 10 bases are shared with TRBD1. The germline V gene has CDR1 SGHNT and CDR2 YYREEE (reference sequence). This CDR3 is built from 14 residues. Trimming took 3 bases from V and 3 from J; bases not matched to a gene: 2. The CDR3 DNA follows: TGTGCCAGCAGCTCCGGACAGGGGGACTATGGCTACACCTTC. It specifies CASSSGQGDYGYTF.

This chain links TRBV6-5 with TRBJ1-1; D not certain. The CDR3 spans 15 residues. Trimming stripped 0 bases from V and 1 base from J, with 9 bases between. Germline lookup yields CDR1 MNHEY and CDR2 SVGAGI. The CDR3 sequence is CASSYSILENTEAFF. The CDR3 DNA reads TGTGCCAGCAGTTACTCGATCTTGGAGAACACTGAAGCTTTCTTT.

V usage is TRBV6-5 and J usage is TRBJ2-3; D unclear. The germline V gene has CDR1 MNHEY and CDR2 SVGAGI. Trimming cost V 6 bases and J 5 bases, with 12 bases left between them. This CDR3 is 13 amino acids long. CDR3 in amino acids: CASSPKLEDTQYF. The CDR3 DNA reads TGTGCCAGCAGCCCGAAATTGGAAGATACGCAGTATTTT.

The rearrangement uses TRBV6-6 and TRBJ1-5; TRBD1 agrees at 9 bases. J lost 4 bases, V lost 2 bases, and 6 bases had no gene match. This CDR3 spans 16 amino acids. Per the germline V gene, CDR1 is MNHNY and CDR2 is SVGAGI (reference sequence). The CDR3 coding sequence is TGTGCCAGCAGTTACCCGGGACAGGGTATTAATCAGCCCCAGCATTTT. This gives the protein CASSYPGQGINQPQHF.

V is TRBV29-1 and J is TRBJ1-2; TRBD1 agrees at 7 bases. Unmatched junction bases numbered 7, after V lost 2 bases and J lost 4 bases. CDR1 and CDR2 (germline): SQVTM, ANQGSEA. This CDR3 has 14 amino acids. DNA of the CDR3: TGCAGCGTTGAAAAACAGGGGCTTAGCTATGGCTACACCTTC. Amino acid sequence: CSVEKQGLSYGYTF.

The chain carries TRBV5-5 and TRBJ1-5; D is unresolved. The CDR3 extends over 15 amino acids. In germline, CDR1 is SGHKS, CDR2 YYEKEE (reference sequence). The V and J ends lost 2 bases and 6 bases respectively, with 15 bases between them. This CDR3 reads CASSLGSGVSQPQHF. In nucleotides, the CDR3 is TGTGCCAGCAGCTTAGGATCCGGGGTAAGTCAGCCCCAGCATTTT.

This clone was seen a handful of times. The chain carries TRBV6-2 or TRBV6-3 and TRBJ2-1, with 7 bases lining up with TRBD1. CDR3 size: 14 residues. The germline CDR1 and CDR2 sequences are MNHEY and SVGEGT. V shed 3 bases and J 6 bases; nucleotides not matched to a gene: 5. This CDR3 reads CASSYQGEGNEQFF. The CDR3, as DNA: TGTGCCAGCAGTTATCAGGGGGAAGGCAATGAGCAGTTCTTC.

This sequence joins TRBV18 and TRBJ2-7; 8 bases map to TRBD1. From germline, CDR1 is KGHSH and CDR2 LQKENI. The J segment lost 5 bases and the V segment lost 6 bases, leaving 6 bases of the junction unmatched. The CDR3 contains 13 residues. The chain's CDR3 is CASSRGQGDEQYF. The CDR3 DNA reads TGTGCCAGCTCCCGCGGACAGGGTGACGAGCAGTACTTC. The entire variable domain, with the rest obtained from reference TRBV18 and TRBJ2-7, is as follows: NAGVMQNPRHLVRRRGQEARLRCSPMKGHSHVYWYRQLPEEGLKFMVYLQKENIIDESGMPKERFSAEFPKEGPSILRIQQVVRGDSAAYFCASSRGQGDEQYFGPGTRLTVT.

The V gene is TRBV7-9, the J gene TRBJ2-4; D is uncertain. Trimming left V 1 base short and J 0 bases short, with 4 bases between. This CDR3 is 14 amino acids long. The germline CDR1 and CDR2 sequences are SEHNR and FQNEAQ (reference sequence). In nucleotides, the CDR3 is TGTGCCAGCAGCTTAGGCGCAGCCAAAAACATTCAGTACTTC. As protein: CASSLGAAKNIQYF.

The chain is built from TRBV12-3 or TRBV12-4 and TRBJ1-5; D is undetermined. The CDR3 is 12 residues long. V shed 1 base and J shed 4 bases, with 2 bases lying between them. CDR3 in amino acids: CASSLVNQPQHF. CDR3 DNA: TGTGCCAGCAGTTTAGTGAATCAGCCCCAGCATTTT.

The chain joins TRBV5-1 to TRBJ2-3, with a tentative D call TRBD2 (6 bases). The CDR3 is made up of 15 amino acids. Germline V CDR1 and CDR2: SGHRS, YFSETQ. Trimming shortened V by 4 bases and J by 2 bases, and 14 bases separated the two germline ends. The CDR3 region has the DNA TGCGCCAGCAGCCCCGGGACTCCGATCACAGATACGCAGTATTTT. Amino acids: CASSPGTPITDTQYF.

This clone was detected once. The chain couples TRBV4-3 to TRBJ2-2; possibly TRBD2 for D (7 bases). The CDR3 covers 17 residues. In germline, CDR1 is LGHNA, CDR2 YSLEER. The germline V and J ends were trimmed by 3 bases and 2 bases, with 16 bases remaining between them. The CDR3 spells CASSHLVGGLNTGELFF. CDR3 nucleotide sequence: TGCGCCAGCAGCCATTTGGTGGGGGGGCTTAACACCGGGGAGCTGTTTTTT.

V is TRBV5-1 and J is TRBJ1-1; possible D gene TRBD1, 6 bases. V was clipped by 0 bases and J by 8 bases, with 11 bases between them. There are 13 residues in the CDR3. CDR1 and CDR2 (germline): SGHRS, YFSETQ. In DNA form, the CDR3 reads TGCGCCAGCAGCTTGGTGGGGGCGGGAGAAGCTTTCTTT. Translating gives CASSLVGAGEAFF.

This rearrangement joins TRBV6-2 or TRBV6-3 to TRBJ1-2, with 9 bases matching TRBD1. J lost 11 bases, V lost 6 bases, and 10 bases had no gene match. The CDR3 has 13 amino acids. Germline CDR1 MNHEY, CDR2 SVGEGT. The CDR3 bases are TGTGCCAGCAGCCGTGATGGACAGGGGAGATACACCTTC. Amino acid sequence: CASSRDGQGRYTF.

The chain links TRBV5-1 to TRBJ2-1, with 9 positions matching TRBD1. The CDR3 extends over 15 amino acids. Germline-derived CDR1 and CDR2 are SGHRS and YFSETQ. V shed 1 base, J shed 8 bases, and the junction held 7 bases outside the gene matches. The CDR3 is CASSLTGGQGYEQFF. DNA of the CDR3: TGCGCCAGCAGCTTGACCGGGGGACAGGGCTATGAGCAGTTCTTC. The whole variable domain, remainder taken from reference TRBV5-1 and TRBJ2-1, is KAGVTQTPRYLIKTRGQQVTLSCSPISGHRSVSWYQQTPGQGLQFLFEYFSETQRNKGNFPGRFSGRQFSNSRSEMNVSTLELGDSALYLCASSLTGGQGYEQFFGPGTRLTVL.

The gene calls are TRBV19 and TRBJ2-1; 12 positions match TRBD2. CDR1 is LNHDA, CDR2 SQIVND, per germline (reference sequence). The CDR3 contains 16 residues. The J segment lost 9 bases and the V segment lost 3 bases, leaving 9 bases of the junction unmatched. The CDR3 coding sequence is TGTGCCAGTAGTATTCGGACTAGCGGGGTCAGCGGTGAGCAGTTCTTC. Its protein is CASSIRTSGVSGEQFF.

This chain joins TRBV3-1 (or the pseudogene TRBV3-2) and TRBJ2-5; no clear D gene. Per the germline V gene, CDR1 is LGHDT and CDR2 is YNNKEL (reference sequence). Deletions cut 0 bases from V and 5 bases from J, with 10 bases between. The CDR3 runs 14 residues. Here the CDR3 reads CASSQEWSAETQYF. The CDR3 bases are TGTGCCAGCAGCCAAGAGTGGTCGGCGGAGACCCAGTACTTC.

This chain links TRBV7-2 with TRBJ1-5, with D unclear. Trimming removed 2 bases at V and 3 bases at J, with 11 bases between. The CDR3 consists of 15 residues. Germline lookup yields CDR1 SGHTA and CDR2 FQGNSA. This chain's CDR3 is CASSLFDGNNQPQHF. The DNA for the CDR3 is TGTGCCAGCAGCTTATTCGATGGCAACAATCAGCCCCAGCATTTT.

V and J are TRBV7-9 and TRBJ2-3, with D unclear. CDR1 and CDR2 (germline): SEHNR, FQNEAQ (reference sequence). The CDR3 covers 14 residues. The V end was cut by 5 bases, the J end by 3 bases, with 12 bases between. CDR3 sequence (DNA): TGTGCCAGCAGCCCGGGTAGTTTTACAGATACGCAGTATTTT. Its protein product is CASSPGSFTDTQYF.

J is TRBJ2-7 and V is TRBV28; D gene ambiguous. This CDR3 contains 11 residues. V lost 3 bases to trimming and J lost 10 bases, with 10 bases between them. CDR1 and CDR2 (germline): MDHEN, SYDVKM. The CDR3 nucleotides read TGTGCCAGCAGTTTTCGAGACAATCAGTACTTC. This sequence encodes CASSFRDNQYF.

This clone was picked up a small number of times. This chain uses TRBV6-5 with TRBJ1-5; D unresolved. Germline values: CDR1 MNHEY, CDR2 SVGAGI. This CDR3 contains 13 residues. V was shortened by 8 bases and J by 1 base, with 9 bases between the two germline ends. This CDR3 reads CASGRGSNQPQHF. For the CDR3, the DNA is TGTGCCAGCGGACGGGGAAGCAATCAGCCCCAGCATTTT.

V and J are TRBV6-1 and TRBJ2-6; D not resolved. Looked up from germline, CDR1 is MNHNS and CDR2 is SASEGT. The CDR3 sequence is 12 residues long. V was cut by 6 bases and J by 0 bases, with 0 bases left in between. The CDR3 protein is CASSSGANVLTF. The CDR3 nucleotides are TGTGCCAGCAGCTCTGGGGCCAACGTCCTGACTTTC.

This sequence joins TRBV30 and TRBJ1-1; D possibly corresponds to TRBD1 (6 bases). The CDR3 is 14 residues long. The germline V gene has CDR1 GTSNPN and CDR2 SVGIG (reference sequence). V lost 0 bases to trimming and J lost 3 bases, with 11 bases between them. The CDR3 DNA is TGTGCCTGGAGTGTACGTAGGGGGGACACTGAAGCTTTCTTT. Its protein is CAWSVRRGDTEAFF.

The V and J genes are TRBV18 and TRBJ2-7; D remains unclear. The germline V and J ends were trimmed by 3 bases and 2 bases, with 2 bases remaining between them. This CDR3 is built from 11 residues. From germline, CDR1 is KGHSH and CDR2 LQKENI. The CDR3 DNA follows: TGTGCCAGCTCACCCGCCTACGAGCAGTACTTC. This translates into CASSPAYEQYF.

The V and J genes are TRBV5-1 and TRBJ2-7; D might be TRBD1 (6 bases). In germline, CDR1 is SGHRS, CDR2 YFSETQ. Trimming cost V 0 bases and J 4 bases, with 14 bases left between them. This CDR3 is built from 15 residues. The CDR3 nucleotides are TGCGCCAGCAGCTTGGATCGCCCAGGGGCGTACGAGCAGTACTTC. As protein: CASSLDRPGAYEQYF.